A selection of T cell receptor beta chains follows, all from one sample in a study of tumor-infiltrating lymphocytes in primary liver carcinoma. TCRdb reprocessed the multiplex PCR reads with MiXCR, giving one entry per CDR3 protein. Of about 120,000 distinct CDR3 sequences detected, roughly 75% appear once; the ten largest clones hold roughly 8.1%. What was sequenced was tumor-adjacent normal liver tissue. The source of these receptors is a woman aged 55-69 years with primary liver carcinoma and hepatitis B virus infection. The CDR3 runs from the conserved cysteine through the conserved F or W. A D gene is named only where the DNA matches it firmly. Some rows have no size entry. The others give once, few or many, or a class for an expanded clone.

cdr3_aa: CASNPPQGSWEKLFF; cdr3_nt: TGTGCCAGCAACCCCCCACAGGGGAGTTGGGAAAAACTGTTTTTT; clone_size: -; d_call: TRBD1; v_call: TRBV28; j_call: TRBJ1-4
cdr3_aa: CASTRKGARRTEALF; cdr3_nt: TGTGCCAGCACCAGGAAAGGGGCGCGGCGCACTGAAGCTCTCTTT; clone_size: -; d_call: -; v_call: TRBV12-3/TRBV12-4; j_call: TRBJ1-1
cdr3_aa: CSVGETVSDKLFF; cdr3_nt: TGCAGCGTTGGGGAAACGGTTAGTGATAAACTGTTTTTT; clone_size: -; d_call: -; v_call: TRBV29-1; j_call: TRBJ1-4
cdr3_aa: CASSLESGSMSEHFF; cdr3_nt: TGTGCCAGCAGTTTAGAGAGCGGGAGTATGAGTGAGCATTTCTTC; clone_size: -; d_call: TRBD2; v_call: TRBV11-2; j_call: TRBJ2-1
cdr3_aa: CASSYGRNTGELFF; cdr3_nt: TGTGCCAGCAGCTACGGACGAAACACCGGGGAGCTGTTTTTT; clone_size: -; d_call: -; v_call: TRBV28; j_call: TRBJ2-2
cdr3_aa: CAIRQRREGQPQHF; cdr3_nt: TGTGCCATCAGGCAGCGGAGGGAAGGGCAGCCCCAGCATTTT; clone_size: -; d_call: -; v_call: TRBV10-3; j_call: TRBJ1-5
cdr3_aa: CDSTIRPGHPNTEASF; cdr3_nt: TGTGACAGCACTATAAGACCGGGACATCCGAACACCGAAGCTTCCTTT; clone_size: -; d_call: -; v_call: TRBV6-5; j_call: TRBJ1-1
cdr3_aa: CAGSRTYREIRNSPLHF; cdr3_nt: TGTGCCGGCAGTCGCACCTACAGGGAAATAAGAAATTCACCCCTCCACTTT; clone_size: few; d_call: -; v_call: TRBV6-5; j_call: TRBJ1-6
cdr3_aa: CARGETGPNTEVFF; cdr3_nt: TGTGCCAGAGGGGAGACAGGACCCAACACTGAAGTTTTCTTT; clone_size: once; d_call: -; v_call: TRBV6-2/TRBV6-3; j_call: TRBJ1-1
cdr3_aa: CATQTSGGRGTQYF; cdr3_nt: TGCGCCACCCAAACTAGCGGGGGCCGAGGTACGCAGTATTTT; clone_size: -; d_call: TRBD2; v_call: TRBV5-1; j_call: TRBJ2-3
cdr3_aa: CASRPDNYEQYF; cdr3_nt: TGCGCCAGTCGCCCAGACAACTACGAGCAGTACTTC; clone_size: -; d_call: -; v_call: TRBV5-1; j_call: TRBJ2-7
cdr3_aa: CASSLGQNYGYAF; cdr3_nt: TGCGCCAGCAGTTTGGGGCAGAACTATGGCTACGCCTTC; clone_size: -; d_call: -; v_call: TRBV5-1; j_call: TRBJ1-2
cdr3_aa: CASSLGAGFRYTF; cdr3_nt: TGTGCCAGCAGCCTAGGGGCCGGTTTTAGATACACCTTC; clone_size: -; d_call: -; v_call: TRBV11-2; j_call: TRBJ1-2
cdr3_aa: CASSLHGGIEAFF; cdr3_nt: TGTGCCAGCAGTTTACACGGGGGGATTGAAGCTTTCTTT; clone_size: -; d_call: -; v_call: TRBV28; j_call: TRBJ1-1
cdr3_aa: CASNGQGYDYTF; cdr3_nt: TGTGCCAGCAATGGACAGGGGTATGACTACACCTTC; clone_size: -; d_call: TRBD1; v_call: TRBV6-1; j_call: TRBJ1-2
cdr3_aa: CASTLERDQPQHF; cdr3_nt: TGCGCCAGCACCCTCGAGAGAGACCAGCCCCAGCATTTT; clone_size: -; d_call: -; v_call: TRBV4-1; j_call: TRBJ1-5
cdr3_aa: CASSLGFPQRDLSYEQYF; cdr3_nt: TGTGCCAGCAGCTTGGGGTTCCCCCAGCGGGATTTGTCCTACGAGCAGTACTTC; clone_size: many; d_call: TRBD2; v_call: TRBV5-5; j_call: TRBJ2-7
cdr3_aa: CASSLEGLAYNEQFF; cdr3_nt: TGTGCCAGCAGCTTAGAGGGATTGGCCTACAATGAGCAGTTCTTC; clone_size: medium-sized; d_call: -; v_call: TRBV11-2; j_call: TRBJ2-1
cdr3_aa: CAGSWTSGGEQLF; cdr3_nt: TGTGCCGGCAGTTGGACTAGCGGTGGTGAGCAGCTCTTC; clone_size: -; d_call: TRBD2; v_call: TRBV11-2; j_call: TRBJ2-1
cdr3_aa: CASSRGEGLSTEAFF; cdr3_nt: TGCGCCAGCAGCCGGGGGGAGGGGTTGAGCACTGAAGCTTTCTTT; clone_size: -; d_call: -; v_call: TRBV11-2; j_call: TRBJ1-1
cdr3_aa: CASTMGSGNTGELFF; cdr3_nt: TGTGCCAGCACCATGGGGAGCGGGAATACCGGGGAGCTGTTTTTT; clone_size: -; d_call: TRBD2; v_call: TRBV4-2; j_call: TRBJ2-2
cdr3_aa: CASSQEWWSSYEQYF; cdr3_nt: TGCGCCAGCAGCCAAGAATGGTGGAGCTCCTACGAGCAGTACTTC; clone_size: many; d_call: -; v_call: TRBV4-1; j_call: TRBJ2-7
cdr3_aa: CAIKMTGRTEAFF; cdr3_nt: TGTGCCATCAAGATGACAGGGCGGACTGAAGCTTTCTTT; clone_size: -; d_call: TRBD1; v_call: TRBV6-6; j_call: TRBJ1-1
cdr3_aa: CASSPPTGNEQLF; cdr3_nt: TGTGCCAGCAGTCCCCCCACAGGGAATGAGCAGCTCTTC; clone_size: -; d_call: -; v_call: TRBV28; j_call: TRBJ2-1
cdr3_aa: CASSPNRDGWNIEAFF; cdr3_nt: TGTGCCAGCAGTCCCAACAGGGATGGGTGGAACATTGAAGCTTTCTTT; clone_size: -; d_call: -; v_call: TRBV14; j_call: TRBJ1-1
cdr3_aa: CAGSLEGSSSSYEEYF; cdr3_nt: TGTGCCGGCAGCTTAGAAGGGTCTAGCAGCTCCTACGAGGAGTACTTC; clone_size: -; d_call: -; v_call: TRBV11-2; j_call: TRBJ2-7
cdr3_aa: CASSLTRQAATNEKSFF; cdr3_nt: TGTGCCAGCAGCCTCACCCGACAGGCTGCTACTAATGAAAAATCGTTTTTT; clone_size: -; d_call: -; v_call: TRBV11-2; j_call: TRBJ1-4
cdr3_aa: CASSYTTRSGTGGSYNERFF; cdr3_nt: TGTGCCAGCAGTTACACGACACGTTCCGGGACAGGGGGCTCCTACAATGAGCGGTTCTTC; clone_size: -; d_call: TRBD1; v_call: TRBV6-5; j_call: TRBJ2-1
cdr3_aa: CAWSKGLGADTQCF; cdr3_nt: TGTGCCTGGAGTAAGGGGCTCGGGGCAGATACACAGTGTTTT; clone_size: -; d_call: -; v_call: TRBV30; j_call: TRBJ2-3
cdr3_aa: CASSQDSATGVSRGYTF; cdr3_nt: TGCGCCAGCAGCCAAGATAGTGCGACAGGGGTCTCAAGGGGCTACACCTTC; clone_size: many; d_call: TRBD1; v_call: TRBV4-1; j_call: TRBJ1-2
cdr3_aa: CASSQGHGNETQYF; cdr3_nt: TGTGCCAGCAGTCAGGGACATGGTAACGAGACCCAGTACTTC; clone_size: -; d_call: -; v_call: TRBV11-2; j_call: TRBJ2-5
cdr3_aa: CASSPAGFGDSYNGQFF; cdr3_nt: TGTGCCAGTAGCCCAGCGGGTTTTGGGGACTCCTACAATGGGCAGTTCTTC; clone_size: -; d_call: -; v_call: TRBV11-2; j_call: TRBJ2-1
cdr3_aa: CASSIQGAGELLF; cdr3_nt: TGCGCCAGCAGCATACAGGGGGCCGGGGAGCTGTTATTT; clone_size: -; d_call: TRBD1; v_call: TRBV4-1; j_call: TRBJ2-2
cdr3_aa: CASSFWKDRGQGTEAFF; cdr3_nt: TGCGCCAGTAGCTTCTGGAAGGACAGGGGGCAGGGAACTGAAGCTTTCTTT; clone_size: -; d_call: TRBD1; v_call: TRBV5-1; j_call: TRBJ1-1
cdr3_aa: CASSPRAGGTDTQYF; cdr3_nt: TGTGCCAGCAGTCCACGGGCGGGAGGCACAGATACGCAGTATTTT; clone_size: many; d_call: TRBD2; v_call: TRBV6-5; j_call: TRBJ2-3
cdr3_aa: CASSLRRPASGGSETQYF; cdr3_nt: TGTGCCAGCAGTTTACGCAGGCCGGCTAGCGGGGGTAGTGAGACCCAGTACTTC; clone_size: -; d_call: TRBD2; v_call: TRBV28; j_call: TRBJ2-5
cdr3_aa: CTSSPRTGGSSGANVLTF; cdr3_nt: TGTACTAGCAGTCCTCGGACAGGGGGCTCCTCTGGGGCCAACGTCCTGACTTTC; clone_size: few; d_call: TRBD1; v_call: TRBV12-3/TRBV12-4; j_call: TRBJ2-6
cdr3_aa: CSVGGYAGAGADSQYF; cdr3_nt: TGCAGCGTTGGGGGTTACGCGGGAGCGGGTGCAGATTCACAGTATTTT; clone_size: few; d_call: TRBD2; v_call: TRBV29-1; j_call: TRBJ2-3
cdr3_aa: CASSSGQLPDTQYF; cdr3_nt: TGTGCCAGCAGCTCGGGACAGTTGCCAGATACGCAGTATTTT; clone_size: many; d_call: TRBD1; v_call: TRBV5-4; j_call: TRBJ2-3
cdr3_aa: CASSQGLAGTDTQYF; cdr3_nt: TGTGCCAGCAGCCAAGGACTAGCGGGCACAGATACGCAGTATTTT; clone_size: medium-sized; d_call: TRBD2; v_call: TRBV4-1; j_call: TRBJ2-3
cdr3_aa: CPWNSQGGPEAFF; cdr3_nt: TGTCCCTGGAACTCCCAAGGGGGCCCTGAAGCTTTCTTT; clone_size: -; d_call: TRBD1; v_call: TRBV30; j_call: TRBJ1-1
cdr3_aa: CAWSRPETSGVAVELFF; cdr3_nt: TGTGCCTGGAGTCGTCCCGAGACTAGCGGGGTCGCCGTGGAGCTGTTTTTT; clone_size: -; d_call: TRBD2; v_call: TRBV30; j_call: TRBJ2-2
cdr3_aa: CISSYSRGSGRETQYF; cdr3_nt: TGTATCAGCAGCTACTCCCGTGGTAGTGGGAGAGAGACCCAGTACTTC; clone_size: -; d_call: -; v_call: TRBV11-2; j_call: TRBJ2-5
cdr3_aa: CASGLEPSGSNEQYF; cdr3_nt: TGTGCCAGCGGCTTAGAGCCTAGCGGAAGCAACGAGCAGTACTTC; clone_size: -; d_call: TRBD2; v_call: TRBV11-2; j_call: TRBJ2-7
cdr3_aa: CASRPRGAGGRTDTQYF; cdr3_nt: TGTGCCAGCAGACCCCGGGGCGCGGGAGGGAGAACAGATACGCAGTATTTT; clone_size: many; d_call: TRBD2; v_call: TRBV7-9; j_call: TRBJ2-3
cdr3_aa: CSGTGSSYNGQFF; cdr3_nt: TGCAGTGGTACAGGGAGCTCCTACAATGGGCAGTTCTTC; clone_size: -; d_call: -; v_call: TRBV29-1; j_call: TRBJ2-1
cdr3_aa: CASSLQETQHF; cdr3_nt: TGCGCCAGCAGCCTACAAGAGACCCAGCACTTC; clone_size: once; d_call: -; v_call: TRBV5-1; j_call: TRBJ2-5
cdr3_aa: CASSESGSKETQYF; cdr3_nt: TGCGCCAGCAGTGAGTCGGGCTCTAAAGAGACCCAGTACTTC; clone_size: many; d_call: -; v_call: TRBV10-1; j_call: TRBJ2-5
cdr3_aa: CASSPGRGRAFF; cdr3_nt: TGTGCCAGCAGCCCAGGCAGGGGGAGGGCTTTCTTT; clone_size: many; d_call: TRBD1; v_call: TRBV4-2; j_call: TRBJ1-1
cdr3_aa: CAVRGGETNTGELFF; cdr3_nt: TGTGCCGTCAGGGGAGGGGAAACGAACACCGGGGAGCTGTTTTTT; clone_size: few; d_call: -; v_call: TRBV10-3; j_call: TRBJ2-2